Listed below are T cell receptor beta chains from one sample, sequenced in a study of T cell responses to AZD1222 COVID-19 vaccine. The data were produced by immunoSEQ multiplex PCR, yet TCRdb's version contains in-frame clones alone and is incomplete. The sample yields roughly 150,000 clones, more than 70% seen once. This sample comprised peripheral blood, obtained on day 0 of MenACWY control vaccination. These receptors came from an adult in good health. Each CDR3 is given with its conserved first and last residue. A D gene is named only where the DNA matches it firmly. The listing skips clone size in some rows; elsewhere it reads once, few, many or a size class.

J gene,D gene,clone size,V gene,CDR3 DNA,CDR3 protein
TRBJ2-5,-,-,TRBV29-1,TGCAGCGCCCGGGACTCCCCAGAGACCCAGTACTTC,CSARDSPETQYF
TRBJ1-1,-,-,TRBV6-5,TGTGCCAGCAGTTACCGGGTCCTACGATCTGGAACTGAAGCTTTCTTT,CASSYRVLRSGTEAFF
TRBJ2-2,-,few,TRBV6-4,TGTGCCAGCAGCCGATCGCGGGACACCGGGGAGCTGTTTTTT,CASSRSRDTGELFF
TRBJ2-5,-,-,TRBV7-2,TGTGCCAGCAGCCCCGCCCAAGAGACCCAGTACTTC,CASSPAQETQYF
TRBJ1-3,-,-,TRBV2,TGTGCCAGCAGTGAACGTCGAGGAGCGATTCTCTCTGGAAACACCATATATTTT,CASSERRGAILSGNTIYF
TRBJ2-7,-,few,TRBV4-1,-,CASGLGATSSTSF
TRBJ2-3,-,-,TRBV3-1/TRBV3-2,TGTGCCAGCAGCCTGCGAGGTGGGAGCACAGATACGCAGTATTTT,CASSLRGGSTDTQYF
TRBJ1-5,-,-,TRBV7-2,TGTGCCAGCAGCCCAGACAGTAGCAATCAGCCCCAGCATTTT,CASSPDSSNQPQHF
TRBJ2-7,-,-,TRBV5-1,TGCGCCAGCAGCCTGAGAAGCTCCTACGAGCAGTACTTC,CASSLRSSYEQYF
TRBJ1-1,-,-,TRBV2,TGTGCCAGCAAGCAGAACACTGAAGCTTTCTTT,CASKQNTEAFF
TRBJ2-2,-,-,TRBV7-2,TGTGCCAGCAGCTTAGAGAGGGCCACCGGGGAGCTGTTTTTT,CASSLERATGELFF
TRBJ1-3,-,-,TRBV18,TGTGCCAGCTCACCTATGTCTGGAAACACCATATATTTT,CASSPMSGNTIYF
TRBJ2-6,-,-,TRBV3-1/TRBV3-2,TGTGCCAGCCTCTCGGGGGCCAACGTCCTGACTTTC,CASLSGANVLTF
TRBJ1-4,-,-,TRBV5-6,TGTGCCAGCAGCTTGGCCAAAGGGCACCCTAATGAAAAACTGTTTTTT,CASSLAKGHPNEKLFF
TRBJ1-6,-,-,TRBV27,TGTGCCAGCACGAGCATCATGAATTCACCCCTCCACTTT,CASTSIMNSPLHF
TRBJ2-7,TRBD1,-,TRBV3-1/TRBV3-2,TGTGCCAGCAGCCACCGGGACAGGGCCTACGAGCAGTACTTC,CASSHRDRAYEQYF
TRBJ2-5,-,-,TRBV7-9,TGTGCCAGCAGCTTAATGGGGTCCCAAGAGACCCAGTACTTC,CASSLMGSQETQYF
TRBJ2-7,TRBD1,once,TRBV5-8,TGTGCCAGCAGCTTGTCCGGCAGGGGGACCTACGAGCAGTACTTC,CASSLSGRGTYEQYF
TRBJ2-5,-,-,TRBV4-1,TGCGCCAGCAGCCGCCTTTTTGGGGGCCAAGAGACCCAGTACTTC,CASSRLFGGQETQYF
TRBJ2-3,-,-,TRBV14,TGTGCCAGCAGCCAAGGAGTGCGGGATCGGTTTTCCGATACGCAGTATTTT,CASSQGVRDRFSDTQYF
TRBJ2-7,TRBD1,-,TRBV6-2/TRBV6-3,TGTGCCAGCAGTTACGGGGACAGGGGGACCTACGAGCAGTACTTC,CASSYGDRGTYEQYF
TRBJ1-1,TRBD1,-,TRBV28,TGTGCCAGCATCACACAGGGGACCTTAAGTGAAGCTTTCTTT,CASITQGTLSEAFF
TRBJ2-1,-,-,TRBV5-1,TGCGCCAGCAGCTGGACAGCCTACAATGAGCAGTTCTTC,CASSWTAYNEQFF
TRBJ2-7,TRBD1,-,TRBV5-1,TGCGCCAGCAGCAGGACAGGGGCCGGCTACGAGCAGTACTTC,CASSRTGAGYEQYF
TRBJ1-5,-,-,TRBV19,TGTGCCAGTACAGGGTTGTTTAGCAATCAGCCCCAGCATTTT,CASTGLFSNQPQHF
TRBJ1-1,-,-,TRBV6-1,TGTGCCAGCAGTGAGATGGCGGGGGGGTACACTGAAGCTTTCTTT,CASSEMAGGYTEAFF
TRBJ2-7,-,-,TRBV3-1/TRBV3-2,TGTGCCAGCTCTCTCGGCAGGGCTAGGGACGAGCAGTACTTC,CASSLGRARDEQYF
TRBJ1-2,-,-,TRBV19,TGTGCCAGTAGTATGGCAGCGTCCCCGGATAACTATGGCTACACCTTC,CASSMAASPDNYGYTF
TRBJ2-3,TRBD2,-,TRBV3-1/TRBV3-2,TGTGCCAGCAGCCAAGATCGCGGACTAGCGGGGTCAGATACGCAGTATTTT,CASSQDRGLAGSDTQYF
TRBJ1-5,-,-,TRBV4-3,TGCGCCAGCAGCCAGGACTCGGGGCCCCAGCATTTT,CASSQDSGPQHF
TRBJ1-3,TRBD1,-,TRBV7-2,TGTGCCAGCAGCTTAGAGCTAGGGACAGGGGGCAACACCATATATTTT,CASSLELGTGGNTIYF
TRBJ1-5,-,-,TRBV7-3,TGTGCCAGCAGCCCAACCGGCCCCAATCAGCCCCAGCATTTT,CASSPTGPNQPQHF
TRBJ2-2,TRBD1,-,TRBV5-1,TGCGCCAGCAGCTCACCCCGGGACAGGGGAGATACCGGGGAGCTGTTTTTT,CASSSPRDRGDTGELFF
TRBJ2-2,-,-,TRBV2,TGTGCCAGCAGTGTCTGGGGGAACACCGGGGAGCTGTTTTTT,CASSVWGNTGELFF
TRBJ2-1,-,-,TRBV14,TGTGCCAGCAGCCAAGATGTTGGCAGGGGAAACTACAATGAGCAGTTCTTC,CASSQDVGRGNYNEQFF
TRBJ1-4,TRBD1,few,TRBV30,TGTGCCTCGGGACAGGGAGACGAAAAACTGTTTTTT,CASGQGDEKLFF
TRBJ1-1,-,-,TRBV2,TGTGCCAGCAGTGAAGGGGGGGGTAGGAACACTGAAGCTTTCTTT,CASSEGGGRNTEAFF
TRBJ1-1,-,-,TRBV7-2,TGTGCCAGCAGCTTAGGGGGGCGAGGCACTGAAGCTTTCTTT,CASSLGGRGTEAFF
TRBJ2-7,-,-,TRBV19,TGTGCCAGTAGTATTACGTTCAGCTCCTACGAGCAGTACTTC,CASSITFSSYEQYF
TRBJ2-7,TRBD1,-,TRBV10-3,TGTGCCGCCGCCCCCTCCGGGACAGGCTACGAGCAGTACTTC,CAAAPSGTGYEQYF
TRBJ1-5,-,few,TRBV15,TGTGCCACCAGCAGAGGGGTTTCGGATCAGCCCCAGCATTTT,CATSRGVSDQPQHF
TRBJ2-3,-,-,TRBV4-3,TGCGCCAGCAGCCAAGAACACGGAAATACGCAGTATTTT,CASSQEHGNTQYF
TRBJ1-2,-,-,TRBV4-1,TGCGCCAGCAGCCAAGATGTCGCAGGGGTCTATGGCTACACCTTC,CASSQDVAGVYGYTF
TRBJ2-2,-,-,TRBV7-9,TGTGCCAGCAGCTTATTTCGGGGCTACTCGAACACCGGGGAGCTGTTTTTT,CASSLFRGYSNTGELFF
TRBJ1-5,-,-,TRBV6-2/TRBV6-3,TGTGCCAGCAGTTACGACGCACTAACTTACAATCAGCCCCAGCATTTT,CASSYDALTYNQPQHF
TRBJ2-1,-,-,TRBV7-3,TGTGCCAGCAGCTTACGCAGGGGCTTGGGCAATGAGCAGTTCTTC,CASSLRRGLGNEQFF
TRBJ1-1,-,many,TRBV19,TGTGCCAGTAGTGCGACAGGAATCAAGGAAGCTTTCTTT,CASSATGIKEAFF
TRBJ2-3,-,-,TRBV5-1,TGCGCCAGCAGCTATGGAGGGGCAGATACGCAGTATTTT,CASSYGGADTQYF
TRBJ2-1,-,once,TRBV7-9,TGTGCCAGCAGCTTAGAGGGTAGTGGGCAGTTCTTC,CASSLEGSGQFF
TRBJ1-3,-,-,TRBV27,TGTGCCAGCGCGAAACAGGGCCCCTCTGGAAACACCATATATTTT,CASAKQGPSGNTIYF
TRBJ1-1,TRBD1,once,TRBV28,TGTGTAACGGGACAGGGGAATTTGAGGACTGAAGCTTTCTTT,CVTGQGNLRTEAFF
TRBJ2-5,-,few,TRBV5-1,TGCGCCAGCAGCTTAGGGCGTACGTACCAAGAGACCCAGTACTTC,CASSLGRTYQETQYF
TRBJ1-2,TRBD1,-,TRBV28,TGTGCCAGCAGTTCCCTGGACAGGGCCGGCTATGGCTACACCTTC,CASSSLDRAGYGYTF
TRBJ1-2,-,-,TRBV11-2,TGTGCCAGCAGCCCCCTCAATTATATGGCTTACACCTTC,CASSPLNYMAYTF
TRBJ1-2,-,many,TRBV9,TGTGCCAGCAGCGCGTCGAATAACCGGGACGGAAAAGGCTACACCTTC,CASSASNNRDGKGYTF
TRBJ1-3,-,-,TRBV10-1,TGCGCCAGCCCTAAGGGGCAAGCCGATAGAAGCTCTGGAAACACCATATATTTT,CASPKGQADRSSGNTIYF
TRBJ1-6,-,-,TRBV11-2,TGTGCCAGCAGCGCTGGGACGCGGAATTCACCCCTCCACTTT,CASSAGTRNSPLHF
TRBJ1-3,-,-,TRBV5-6,TGTGCCAGCAGCTGGGGGAACGCGGGAAACACCATATATTTT,CASSWGNAGNTIYF
TRBJ1-1,TRBD1,-,TRBV3-1/TRBV3-2,TGTGCCAGCAGCCACACAGGGGCGTTCACTGAAGCTTTCTTT,CASSHTGAFTEAFF
TRBJ1-1,TRBD1,-,TRBV29-1,TGCAGCGTGGGGGGGACAGTCACTGAAGCTTTCTTT,CSVGGTVTEAFF